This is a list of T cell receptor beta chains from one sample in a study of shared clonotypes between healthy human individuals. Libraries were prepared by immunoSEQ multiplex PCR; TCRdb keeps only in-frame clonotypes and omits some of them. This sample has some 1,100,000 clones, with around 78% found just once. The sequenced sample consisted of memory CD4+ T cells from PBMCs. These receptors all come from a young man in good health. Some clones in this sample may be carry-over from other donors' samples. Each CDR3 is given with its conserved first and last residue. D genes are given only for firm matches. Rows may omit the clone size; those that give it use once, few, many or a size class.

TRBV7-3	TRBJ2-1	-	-	TGTGCCAGCAGCTTGGGGGCGGGGCTCTTCAATGAGCAGTTCTTC	CASSLGAGLFNEQFF
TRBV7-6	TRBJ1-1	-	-	TGTGCCAGCAGCTTAGCGGCCTACACTGAAGCTTTCTTT	CASSLAAYTEAFF
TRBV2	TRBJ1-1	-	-	TGTGCCAGCAGGAGGGGTCAGCCGATGATGAACACTGAAGCTTTCTTT	CASRRGQPMMNTEAFF
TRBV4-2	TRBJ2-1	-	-	TGTGCCAGCAGCCGACCGGGACTCGGAGGCAATGAGCAGTTCTTC	CASSRPGLGGNEQFF
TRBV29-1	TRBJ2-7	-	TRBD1	TGCAGCGTTTGGACAGGTGGATACCACGAGCAGTACTTC	CSVWTGGYHEQYF
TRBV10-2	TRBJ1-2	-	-	TGCGCCAGCAGTGAGTCTCAAGGGTCGGTCTATGGCTACACCTTC	CASSESQGSVYGYTF
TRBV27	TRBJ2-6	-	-	TGTGCCAGCAGTTTGGGCCTGAGGGGATTAAGCGGGGCCAACGTCCTGACTTTC	CASSLGLRGLSGANVLTF
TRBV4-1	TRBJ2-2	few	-	TGCGCCAGCATGGGGGTGAACACCGGGGAGCTGTTTTTT	CASMGVNTGELFF
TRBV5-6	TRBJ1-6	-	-	TGTGCCAGCAGATTAAGGACGGGAAACTTTGCTTCACCCCTCCACTTT	CASRLRTGNFASPLHF
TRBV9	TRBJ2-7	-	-	TGTGCCAGCAGCGTAGAGGGTAGGGGCGAGCAGTACTTC	CASSVEGRGEQYF
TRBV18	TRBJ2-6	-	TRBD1	TGTGCCAGCTCACCTCGTCCCGGGACAGGGGATGGGGCCAACGTCCTGACTTTC	CASSPRPGTGDGANVLTF
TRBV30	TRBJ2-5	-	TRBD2	TGTGCCTGGAGTCTCGGACTAGCGGGCAGGGCCCGGGAGACCCAGTACTTC	CAWSLGLAGRARETQYF
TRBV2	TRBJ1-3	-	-	TGTGCCAGCAGCCTCTCTCGCAGCTCTGGAAACACCATATATTTT	CASSLSRSSGNTIYF
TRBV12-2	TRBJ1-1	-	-	TGTGCAAGTCGCTTAGCGCGGGGCAGTTTGAACACTGAAGCTTTCTTT	CASRLARGSLNTEAFF
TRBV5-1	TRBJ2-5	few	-	TGCGCCAGCAGCTTGGCCATCAGGGGAAGGGAGACCCAGTACTTC	CASSLAIRGRETQYF
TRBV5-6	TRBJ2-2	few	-	TGTGCCAGCAGCCACCTACCCGGGGCCCGGACCGACCGGGAGCTGTTTTTT	CASSHLPGARTDRELFF
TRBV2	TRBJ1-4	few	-	TGTGCCAGCAGTGATACAACTAATGAAAAACTGTTTTTT	CASSDTTNEKLFF
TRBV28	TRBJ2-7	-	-	TGTGCCAGCACCTCAGGGGGAGGCAACTACTACGAGCAGTACTTC	CASTSGGGNYYEQYF
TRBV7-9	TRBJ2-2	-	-	TGTGCCAGCACCGACGTACCGATAGGGGGGGTCTACACCGGGGAGCTGTTTTTT	CASTDVPIGGVYTGELFF
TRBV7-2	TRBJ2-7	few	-	TGTGCCAGCAGCTCCCGGTTGGGCGAGCAGTACTTC	CASSSRLGEQYF
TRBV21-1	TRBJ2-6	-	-	TGTGCCAGCAGCCTTTCCTATTTCACAACAGTCGCCTGCACTGGGGCCAACGTCCTGACTTTC	CASSLSYFTTVACTGANVLTF
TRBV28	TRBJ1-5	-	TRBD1	TGTGCCAGCAGGAAGGACAGGATAAATCAGCCCCAGCATTTT	CASRKDRINQPQHF
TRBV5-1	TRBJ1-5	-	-	TGCGCCAGCAGCTTAGACGGAGGGAGCAATCAGCCCCAGCATTTT	CASSLDGGSNQPQHF
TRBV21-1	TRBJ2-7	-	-	TGTGCCAGCAGCAAATATTCCGGCGGCAGGCAATCCTACGAGCAGTACTTC	CASSKYSGGRQSYEQYF
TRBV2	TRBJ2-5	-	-	TGTGCCAGCAGGGCGGGACCAGAGACCCAGTACTTC	CASRAGPETQYF
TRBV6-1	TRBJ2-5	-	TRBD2	TGTGCCACCGTTAGGACTAGCGGGTTCCAAGAGACCCAGTACTTC	CATVRTSGFQETQYF
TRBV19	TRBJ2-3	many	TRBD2	TGTGCCAGTAGTATACCTAGCGGGGATACGCAGTATTTT	CASSIPSGDTQYF
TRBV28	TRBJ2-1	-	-	TGTGCCAGCAACCGTTTGATAGGGGTCACAGGCAATGAGCAGTTCTTC	CASNRLIGVTGNEQFF
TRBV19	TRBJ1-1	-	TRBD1	TGTGCCAGTATGGGACAGGGCGGCACTGAAGCTTTCTTT	CASMGQGGTEAFF
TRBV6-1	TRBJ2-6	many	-	TGTGCCAGCAGTGAAACAGGGAGGCTCTCTGGGGCCAACGTCCTGACTTTC	CASSETGRLSGANVLTF
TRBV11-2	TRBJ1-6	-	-	TGTGCCAGCAGCTTAGTCCTTCAGGATTCACCCCTCCACTTT	CASSLVLQDSPLHF
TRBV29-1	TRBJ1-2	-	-	TGCAGCGCTGGGTGGTTTGGGGACTATGGCTACACCTTC	CSAGWFGDYGYTF
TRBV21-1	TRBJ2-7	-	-	TGTGCCCATCCTCTAGCGGGGGGCCACAACTACGAGCAGTACTTC	CAHPLAGGHNYEQYF
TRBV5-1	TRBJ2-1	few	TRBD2	TGCGCCAGCAGCTCCCTACTTCCGGGACTAGCGGCTCCGGGGGATGAGCAGTTCTTC	CASSSLLPGLAAPGDEQFF
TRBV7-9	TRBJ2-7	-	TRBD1	TGTGCCAGCAGCTTTCCCGGGACAGGGCAGTACTTC	CASSFPGTGQYF
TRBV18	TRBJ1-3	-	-	TGTGCCAGCTCACGCGGAGTCGGAAACACCATATATTTT	CASSRGVGNTIYF
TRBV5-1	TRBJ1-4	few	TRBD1	TGCGCCAGCAGCGATCCGGGACAGAATGAAAAACTGTTTTTT	CASSDPGQNEKLFF
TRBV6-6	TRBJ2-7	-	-	TGTGCCAGCAGTTACGGACCGGGAAGTCTCGGCTACGAGCAGTACTTC	CASSYGPGSLGYEQYF
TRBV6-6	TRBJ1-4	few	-	TGTGCCAGCAGCATGTACGAAAAACTGTTTTTT	CASSMYEKLFF
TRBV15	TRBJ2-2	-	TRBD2	TGTGCCACCAGCAGAGAGGGGACTAGCGGGGGCAGAACGAACACCGGGGAGCTGTTTTTT	CATSREGTSGGRTNTGELFF
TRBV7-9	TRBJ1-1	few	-	TGTGCCAGCGCACGAGACGGGGAGAACACTGAAGCTTTCTTT	CASARDGENTEAFF
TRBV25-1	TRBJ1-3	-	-	TGTGCCAGCAGGCCAGGGGGAAACACCATATATTTT	CASRPGGNTIYF
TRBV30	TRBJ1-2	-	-	TGTGCCTGGAGTGCGGGCTCAAACGGCTATGGCTACACCTTC	CAWSAGSNGYGYTF
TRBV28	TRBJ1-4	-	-	TGTGCCAGCAGTTTTAACGAGGCCGGCCGCGAAAAACTGTTTTTT	CASSFNEAGREKLFF
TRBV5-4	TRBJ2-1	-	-	TGTGCCAGCAGCCGCGATTCATGGGAGCAGTTCTTC	CASSRDSWEQFF
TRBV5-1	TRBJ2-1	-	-	TGCGCCAGCGGGAAGTTTGGGGGAGGAAGAGGGGAGCAGTTCTTC	CASGKFGGGRGEQFF
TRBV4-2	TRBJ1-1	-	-	TGTGCCAGCAGCCCCCGGGACCGGGGGGCAGTACCTGAAGCTTTCTTT	CASSPRDRGAVPEAFF
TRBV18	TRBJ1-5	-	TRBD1	TGTGCCAGCTCACCAGGACAGGGCCGACAGCCCCAGCATTTT	CASSPGQGRQPQHF
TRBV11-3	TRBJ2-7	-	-	TGTGCCAGCAGCTTAGGCGGGACCTCCTACGAGCAGTACTTC	CASSLGGTSYEQYF
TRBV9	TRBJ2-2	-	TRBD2	TGTGCCAGCGGACTAGCGGGAGAAGGGGTGCTGTTTTTT	CASGLAGEGVLFF
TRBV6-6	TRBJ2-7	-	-	TGTGCCAGCAGTTACTCTGGTACCTACGAGCAGTACTTC	CASSYSGTYEQYF
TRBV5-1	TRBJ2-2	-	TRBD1	TGCGCCAGCAGCGCGTCCGGGACAGGGGGCTCCGGGGAGCTGTTTTTT	CASSASGTGGSGELFF
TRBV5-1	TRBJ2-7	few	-	TGCGCCAGCAGCTTGGCCTCTCAGTACGAGCAGTACTTC	CASSLASQYEQYF
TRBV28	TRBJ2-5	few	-	TGTGCCAGCAGCATTACTGAGACCCAGTACTTC	CASSITETQYF